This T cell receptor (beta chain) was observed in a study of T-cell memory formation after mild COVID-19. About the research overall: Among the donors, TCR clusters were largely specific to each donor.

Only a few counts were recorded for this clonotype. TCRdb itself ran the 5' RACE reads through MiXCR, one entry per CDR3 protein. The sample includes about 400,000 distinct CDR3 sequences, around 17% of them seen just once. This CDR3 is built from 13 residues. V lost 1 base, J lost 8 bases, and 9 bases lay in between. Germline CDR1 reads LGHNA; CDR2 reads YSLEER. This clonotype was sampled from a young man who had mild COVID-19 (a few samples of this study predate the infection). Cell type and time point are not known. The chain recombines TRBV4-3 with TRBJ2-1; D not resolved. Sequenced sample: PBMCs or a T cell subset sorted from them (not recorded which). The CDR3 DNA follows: TGCGCCAGCAGCCAAGGGGGTGTCGATGAGCAGTTCTTC. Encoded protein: CASSQGGVDEQFF.